This TCR beta chain was obtained from a study of T cells after yellow fever vaccination. About the study: Fractions of limited cellularity were prepared by means of SMART-Seq v4 Ultra Low Input.

From the 5' RACE reads, TCRdb called clonotypes with MiXCR, one entry per CDR3 protein. The repertoire consists of about 130,000 distinct CDR3 sequences, with about 8.8% occurring once and the leading ten covering 30% to 50%. The V end lost 3 bases, the J end lost 13 bases, and 16 bases lay between the germline ends. CDR1 and CDR2 (germline): MNHEY, SMNVEV (reference sequence). This CDR3 has 13 amino acids. Study-level findings and limits: Boosting was followed by the reappearance of most primary-vaccination clones (96% CD4, about 89% CD8).

This clonotype was seen ten or more times. Its antigen is unidentified. The chain recombines TRBV27 with TRBJ2-1; TRBD1 might be the D (5 bases). Sample: CD8+ T cells sorted from PBMCs, taken on the day of the yellow fever booster vaccination. The TCR sequence derives from a man aged 18 to 29 who received the YFV17D yellow fever vaccine. The CDR3: CASSFGQGKEQFF. As DNA, the CDR3 is TGTGCCAGCAGTTTCGGCCAGGGAAAGGAACAGTTCTTC.